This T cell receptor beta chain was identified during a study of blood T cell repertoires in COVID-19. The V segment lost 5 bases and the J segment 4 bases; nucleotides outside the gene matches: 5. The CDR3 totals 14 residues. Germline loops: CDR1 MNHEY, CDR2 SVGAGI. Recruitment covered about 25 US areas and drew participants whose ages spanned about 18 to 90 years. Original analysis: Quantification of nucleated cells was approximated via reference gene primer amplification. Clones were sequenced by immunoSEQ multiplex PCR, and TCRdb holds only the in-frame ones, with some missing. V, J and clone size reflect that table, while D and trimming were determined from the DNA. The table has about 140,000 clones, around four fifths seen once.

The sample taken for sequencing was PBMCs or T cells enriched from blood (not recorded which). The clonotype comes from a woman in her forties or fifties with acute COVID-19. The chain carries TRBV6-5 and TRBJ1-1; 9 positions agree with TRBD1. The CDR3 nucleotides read TGTGCCAGCAGTCTGGACAGGGGAGGCACTGAAGCTTTCTTT. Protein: CASSLDRGGTEAFF.